The 24 T cell receptor beta chains below were found in one sample sequenced in a study of shared clonotypes between healthy human individuals. Clones were read by immunoSEQ multiplex PCR, and TCRdb kept only the in-frame ones, dropping some. The sample yields millions of clones, roughly 93% seen once. The material sequenced was naive CD4+ T cells from PBMCs. As for subset: CD45RA+ positively selected. These receptors all come from a man between 18 and 35 years old in good health. Some clones in this sample may be carry-over from other donors' samples.

This chain connects TRBV28 to TRBJ1-2; tentatively, D is TRBD1 (5 bases). The CDR3 runs 12 residues. Germline values: CDR1 MDHEN, CDR2 SYDVKM. V gave up 5 bases and J gave up 5 bases, with 9 bases separating them. The CDR3 region has the DNA TGTGCCAGCAGTCAAGCAGGGTATGGCTACACCTTC. Translation: CASSQAGYGYTF.

V gene TRBV15 combines with J gene TRBJ2-7; TRBD1 agrees at 10 bases. Germline V gene sequence: CDR1 LNHNV, CDR2 YYDKDF (reference sequence). The CDR3 length is 14 residues. Trimming at V came to 6 bases and at J to 7 bases, leaving 9 bases not matched to a gene. CDR3 sequence (DNA): TGTGCCACCAGTTCGCGACAGGGGGCGGGAGAGCAGTACTTC. As protein: CATSSRQGAGEQYF.

This rearrangement joins TRBV7-7 to TRBJ2-1; tentative D call: TRBD1 (6 bases). Trimming cost V 4 bases and J 9 bases, with 16 bases left between them. Per the germline V gene, CDR1 is SSHAT and CDR2 is FNYEAQ (reference sequence). The CDR3 length is 14 residues. The CDR3 coding sequence is TGTGCCAGCAGCTCCTACATGGACAGTTCTGAGCAGTTCTTC. Its translation is CASSSYMDSSEQFF.

The CDR3 DNA reads as TGCGCCAGCACCATGGGCGGACTAGCGGGCAATGAGCAGTTCTTC. The encoded protein is CASTMGGLAGNEQFF. The chain combines TRBV5-1 with TRBJ2-1, with 11 bases that match TRBD2. The CDR3 sequence is 15 residues long. V dropped 6 bases and J dropped 6; count of bases not matched to a gene: 8. CDR1 and CDR2 from the germline V gene are SGHRS and YFSETQ.

V usage is TRBV7-9 and J usage is TRBJ1-4, with no clear D. In germline, CDR1 is SEHNR, CDR2 FQNEAQ (reference sequence). V was shortened by 0 bases and J by 0 bases, with 5 bases between the two germline ends. The CDR3 sequence is 15 residues long. Here the CDR3 reads CASSLATPTNEKLFF. For the CDR3, the DNA is TGTGCCAGCAGCTTAGCGACCCCAACTAATGAAAAACTGTTTTTT. The full variable domain, with the rest looked up from reference TRBV7-9 and TRBJ1-4, is DTGVSQNPRHKITKRGQNVTFRCDPISEHNRLYWYRQTLGQGPEFLTYFQNEAQLEKSRLLSDRFSAERPKGSFSTLEIQRTEQGDSAMYLCASSLATPTNEKLFFGSGTQLSVL.

This chain links TRBV14 with TRBJ2-1, with 11 bases identical to TRBD2. J gave up 7 bases and V 3 bases, and 20 bases lay outside the gene matches. In germline, CDR1 is SGHDN, CDR2 FVKESK. The CDR3 runs to 20 residues. DNA for the CDR3: TGTGCCAGCAGCCATAAAAAGGCGGGGGCTCTAGCGGGAGGAGGTAATGAGCAGTTCTTC. Its translation is CASSHKKAGALAGGGNEQFF.

The chain couples TRBV5-8 to TRBJ1-3; TRBD1 matches at 7 bases. The CDR3 totals 15 residues. V trimming: 0 bases; J trimming: 2 bases; junction bases outside the gene matches: 2. CDR1 SGHTS and CDR2 YDEGEE come from the germline V gene. CDR3 region: CASSLATGAGNTIYF. The CDR3 DNA reads as TGTGCCAGCAGCTTGGCCACAGGGGCTGGAAACACCATATATTTT. Full variable domain (missing parts from reference TRBV5-8 and TRBJ1-3): EAGVTQSPTHLIKTRGQQATLRCSPISGHTSVYWYQQALGLGLQFLLWYDEGEERNRGNFPPRFSGRQFPNYSSELNVNALELEDSALYLCASSLATGAGNTIYFGEGSWLTVV.

The chain has TRBV9 and TRBJ1-3, with TRBD1 identical over 8 bases. With V trimmed by 4 bases and J by 4 bases, 13 bases remained unmatched. The V gene's germline CDR1 is SGDLS and CDR2 YYNGEE. There are 17 residues in the CDR3. In DNA form, the CDR3 reads TGTGCCAGCAGCCCGAGAGCCCTTGGACAGGGAGGAAACACCATATATTTT. It translates to CASSPRALGQGGNTIYF.

This chain uses TRBV12-5 with TRBJ2-3, with 7 bases lining up with TRBD2. Germline-derived CDR1 and CDR2 are LGHNT and FRNRAP. This CDR3 comprises 15 residues. Losses at the gene ends were 6 bases for V and 6 bases for J; bases not matched to a gene: 12. The DNA for the CDR3 is TGTGCTAGTGGAGACCTGGGAGGGGCCAGGGATACGCAGTATTTT. This gives the protein CASGDLGGARDTQYF.

The chain recombines TRBV15 with TRBJ2-2, with D perhaps matching TRBD2 (6 bases). The CDR3 has 17 residues. The germline gives CDR1 LNHNV, CDR2 YYDKDF (reference sequence). Trimming took 1 base from V and 5 from J, leaving 17 bases between them. The DNA for the CDR3 is TGTGCCACCAGCAGAGGATCCTTAGCGGTGGAGACCGGGGAGCTGTTTTTT. It yields the protein CATSRGSLAVETGELFF. Combining the CDR3 with reference TRBV15 and TRBJ2-2 gives the whole variable domain DAMVIQNPRYQVTQFGKPVTLSCSQTLNHNVMYWYQQKSSQAPKLLFHYYDKDFNNEADTPDNFQSRRPNTSFCFLDIRSPGLGDTAMYLCATSRGSLAVETGELFFGEGSRLTVL.

The chain carries TRBV30 and TRBJ1-6; TRBD1 might be the D (6 bases). Trimming shortened V by 1 base and J by 16 bases, and 11 bases separated the two germline ends. The CDR3 runs to 11 residues. In germline, CDR1 is GTSNPN, CDR2 SVGIG (reference sequence). CDR3 bases: TGTGCCTGGAGTGGAGGGGGGACTCTCCACTTT. It encodes CAWSGGGTLHF.

Comments on this clone: Other DNA sequences in this specimen translate into the identical CDR3. The chain carries TRBV5-1 and TRBJ2-7; 7 nucleotides agree with TRBD1. The CDR3 covers 14 residues. The V and J ends lost 4 bases and 3 bases, in that order; junction bases with no gene match: 7. The germline V gene has CDR1 SGHRS and CDR2 YFSETQ. The CDR3: CASSLGAGGYEQYF. As DNA, the CDR3 is TGCGCCAGCAGCCTTGGGGCAGGGGGCTACGAGCAGTACTTC.

This rearrangement joins TRBV5-1 to TRBJ1-2; no definite D call. Germline V gives CDR1 SGHRS, CDR2 YFSETQ. CDR3 length: 12 amino acids. V was trimmed by 1 base and J by 13 bases, leaving 14 bases between them. The CDR3 coding sequence is TGCGCCAGCAGCTTGTTCTTTTCCGGAGGCACCTTC. As protein: CASSLFFSGGTF.

The CDR3 region is CASSITPDYILRPYEQYF. The CDR3, as DNA: TGTGCCAGTAGTATAACCCCGGACTACATACTGAGGCCCTACGAGCAGTACTTC. This chain joins TRBV19 and TRBJ2-7; possible D gene TRBD2, 6 bases. CDR1 is LNHDA, CDR2 SQIVND, per germline (reference sequence). This CDR3 region has 18 residues. Trimming removed 2 bases at V and 2 bases at J, with 22 bases between.

The V and J genes are TRBV7-8 and TRBJ2-7; 10 bases map to TRBD2. Germline CDR1 is SGHVS and CDR2 is FQNEAQ. V dropped 7 bases and J dropped 6; count of bases not matched to a gene: 12. The CDR3 length is 15 residues. The chain's CDR3 is CASTGWLAGVIEQYF. The CDR3 nucleotides read TGTGCCAGCACAGGGTGGCTAGCGGGAGTTATCGAGCAGTACTTC.

With respect to this clone: This same CDR3 is encoded by further DNA sequences in the sample. The V gene is TRBV18, the J gene TRBJ2-7; 10 positions match TRBD2. This CDR3 region has 15 residues. Germline CDR1 and CDR2: KGHSH and LQKENI. The V and J ends lost 3 bases and 2 bases, in that order; junction bases with no gene match: 4. CDR3 bases: TGTGCCAGCTCACCGAGGCTAGCGGGGGCCTACGAGCAGTACTTC. As protein: CASSPRLAGAYEQYF.

This clone has a single count. V usage is TRBV29-1 and J usage is TRBJ2-7, with 7 bases fitting TRBD2. Trimming took 4 bases from V and 4 from J; bases not matched to a gene: 4. This CDR3 region has 12 residues. Germline V gene sequence: CDR1 SQVTM, CDR2 ANQGSEA. DNA of the CDR3: TGCAGCGTTGTTTCGCGGGAGTACGAGCAGTACTTC. Translating gives CSVVSREYEQYF.

The chain recombines TRBV28 with TRBJ1-5; possibly TRBD1 for D (5 bases). The V gene lost 6 bases and the J gene lost 2 bases, with 17 bases spanning the gap. Germline V gene data show CDR1 as MDHEN and CDR2 as SYDVKM. This CDR3 is 16 amino acids long. CDR3 DNA: TGTGCCAGCAGCACTACGGGGGTGCGGGGCAATCAGCCCCAGCATTTT. Its translation: CASSTTGVRGNQPQHF.

The rearrangement uses TRBV9 and TRBJ2-5; 8 nucleotides agree with TRBD2. CDR1 and CDR2 from the germline V gene are SGDLS and YYNGEE. After removal of 4 bases from V and 1 base from J, the junction contained 3 bases not matched to a gene. There are 14 residues in the CDR3. CDR3 protein: CASSITSGQETQYF. The CDR3 coding sequence is TGTGCCAGCAGCATAACTAGCGGCCAAGAGACCCAGTACTTC.

As for this clone: In the same sample, other DNA sequences code for this CDR3. J is TRBJ2-7 and V is TRBV18; 7 nucleotides match TRBD1. The CDR3 covers 15 residues. In germline, CDR1 is KGHSH, CDR2 LQKENI. V shed 6 bases, J shed 1 base, and the junction held 9 bases outside the gene matches. The CDR3 is CASSPQQGTSYEQYF. Written as DNA, the CDR3 is TGTGCCAGCTCCCCTCAACAGGGGACGTCCTACGAGCAGTACTTC.

The chain is built from TRBV7-2 and TRBJ2-1; 8 bases fit TRBD1. With 5 bases clipped from V and 3 bases from J, the junction kept 9 bases outside the gene matches. This CDR3 contains 16 residues. Germline CDR1 reads SGHTA; CDR2 reads FQGNSA. In DNA, the CDR3 is TGTGCCAGCAGCGTACGGACAGGGACATACTACAATGAGCAGTTCTTC. This encodes CASSVRTGTYYNEQFF.

The chain combines TRBV4-3 with TRBJ2-2; no clear D. V shed 1 base and J shed 6 bases, with 15 bases lying between them. CDR3 length: 16 residues. Germline CDR1 LGHNA, CDR2 YSLEER. Here the CDR3 DNA reads TGCGCCAGCAGCCAAGGCGAAGTGGGGTGGGCCGGGGAGCTGTTTTTT. This codes for CASSQGEVGWAGELFF.

This chain connects TRBV11-2 to TRBJ2-5; maybe TRBD2 (5 bases). Germline CDR1 SGHAT, CDR2 FQNNGV. The CDR3 extends over 15 amino acids. V was pared by 4 bases and J by 1 base, with 13 bases between. CDR3 loop: CASSSWRTPQETQYF. In DNA form, the CDR3 reads TGTGCCAGCAGCTCATGGAGGACGCCCCAAGAGACCCAGTACTTC.

The rearrangement links TRBV18 to TRBJ2-5; D may be TRBD1 (6 bases). The V gene lost 6 bases and the J gene lost 0 bases, with 26 bases spanning the gap. The CDR3 contains 19 residues. Germline V gene sequence: CDR1 KGHSH, CDR2 LQKENI. The CDR3 nucleotides are TGTGCCAGCTCTCCGGTAGGGGGTACGGCCCTGGGATACCAAGAGACCCAGTACTTC. Translating gives CASSPVGGTALGYQETQYF.